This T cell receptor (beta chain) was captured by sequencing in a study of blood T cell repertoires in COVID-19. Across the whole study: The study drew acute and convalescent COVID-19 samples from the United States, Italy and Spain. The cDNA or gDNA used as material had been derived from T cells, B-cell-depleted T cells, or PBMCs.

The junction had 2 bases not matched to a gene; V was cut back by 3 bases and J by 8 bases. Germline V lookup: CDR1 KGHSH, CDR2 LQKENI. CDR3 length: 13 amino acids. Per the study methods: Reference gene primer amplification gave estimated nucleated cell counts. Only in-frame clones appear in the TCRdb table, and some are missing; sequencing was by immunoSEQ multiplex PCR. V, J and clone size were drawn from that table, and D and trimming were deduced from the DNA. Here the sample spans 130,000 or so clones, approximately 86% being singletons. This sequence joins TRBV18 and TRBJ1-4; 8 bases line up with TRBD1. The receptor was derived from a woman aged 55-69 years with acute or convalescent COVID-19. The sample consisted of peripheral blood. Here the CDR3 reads CASSPGTGEKLFF. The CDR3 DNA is TGTGCCAGCTCACCCGGGACAGGAGAAAAACTGTTTTTT.